A selection of T cell receptor beta chains follows, all from one sample in a study of PD-1 blockade in classical Hodgkin lymphoma. TCRdb's table, derived via immunoSEQ multiplex PCR, lists solely in-frame clones and lacks some. This sample carries around 31,000 clones, around 80% of them seen once, and the ten largest clones take about 0.85%. Material: CD4+ T cells from blood, obtained before the fourth cycle of nivolumab. The receptors shown here come from a human donor with classical Hodgkin lymphoma. Each CDR3 is given with its conserved first and last residue. The order of the fields is CDR3 length, J gene, D gene, V gene, clone size, CDR3 DNA, CDR3 protein. D genes are given only for firm matches. Clone size is given for some rows only: seen once, a few or many times, or a class if the clone is expanded.

15 | TRBJ2-3 | . | TRBV18 | . | TGTGCCAGCTCACTAGGACAGTGGGGCACAGATACGCAGTATTTT | CASSLGQWGTDTQYF
16 | TRBJ2-2 | TRBD2 | TRBV27 | . | TGTGCCAGCAGTTTCCTAGCGGGGGGCTCACTTGGGGAGCTGTTTTTT | CASSFLAGGSLGELFF
15 | TRBJ2-2 | TRBD1 | TRBV30 | . | TGTGCCTGGAATCCCGGGACAGGGAACACCGGGGAGCTGTTTTTT | CAWNPGTGNTGELFF
14 | TRBJ2-5 | . | TRBV5-4 | . | TGTGCCAGCAGCTTGGCCGGGGATCCGGAGACCCAGTACTTC | CASSLAGDPETQYF
16 | TRBJ1-3 | . | TRBV7-6 | . | TGTGCCAGCAGCTTAGGCAGGGCGTTCTCTGGAAACACCATATATTTT | CASSLGRAFSGNTIYF
15 | TRBJ2-4 | . | TRBV5-6 | once | TGTGCCAGCAGCTCTACGGGGACAGCCAAAAACATTCAGTACTTC | CASSSTGTAKNIQYF
15 | TRBJ2-3 | TRBD1 | TRBV5-1 | . | TGCGCCAGCAGCTTGCAGGGGGCTGGTACAGATACGCAGTATTTT | CASSLQGAGTDTQYF
16 | TRBJ1-1 | . | TRBV10-3 | . | TGTGCCATCAGTTCAGGTGTAAGGGAGGTGGACACTGAAGCTTTCTTT | CAISSGVREVDTEAFF
15 | TRBJ2-7 | TRBD2 | TRBV14 | . | TGTGCCAGCAGCCATCCGGGACTACGAATCGGGGAGCAGTACTTC | CASSHPGLRIGEQYF
16 | TRBJ1-5 | TRBD1 | TRBV5-4 | . | TGTGCCAGCAGCTTAACCGGGACAGGGCCTAATCAGCCCCAGCATTTT | CASSLTGTGPNQPQHF
16 | TRBJ1-4 | . | TRBV7-6 | . | TGTGCCAGCAGCTTAGGGGCACAGGGTTATAATGAAAAACTGTTTTTT | CASSLGAQGYNEKLFF
15 | TRBJ1-5 | . | TRBV19 | . | TGTGCCAGTAGTACGGCTATGAGTGGGGGTCAGCCCCAGCATTTT | CASSTAMSGGQPQHF
18 | TRBJ2-7 | TRBD1 | TRBV25-1 | . | TGTGCCAGCAGTGAATACCCCACTCCCCGGACAGGGGTCTACGAGCAGTACTTC | CASSEYPTPRTGVYEQYF
15 | TRBJ1-1 | . | TRBV5-1 | . | TGCGCCAGCAGCTTGGCCGAGGGGATGAACACTGAAGCTTTCTTT | CASSLAEGMNTEAFF
14 | TRBJ1-2 | . | TRBV21-1 | . | TGTGCCAGCAGCTCCCGGGACAGGGGGAACGGCTACACCTTC | CASSSRDRGNGYTF
12 | TRBJ2-1 | . | TRBV5-1 | . | TGCGCCAGCAGCGATGGCCCTGTGCATGCGTTCTTC | CASSDGPVHAFF
16 | TRBJ2-7 | TRBD1 | TRBV4-1 | . | TGCGCCAGCAGCCAAGAGGGGATCAGGGGGTCCTACGAGCAGTACTTC | CASSQEGIRGSYEQYF
16 | TRBJ2-3 | . | TRBV7-2 | once | TGTGCCAGCAGCTTAGGTCCCGGGGACTGGTGGGATACGCAGTATTTT | CASSLGPGDWWDTQYF
15 | TRBJ2-7 | TRBD2 | TRBV2 | . | TGTGCCAGCAGTCCACTAGCGGGGGGGACCTACGAGCAGTACTTC | CASSPLAGGTYEQYF
16 | TRBJ2-1 | TRBD2 | TRBV30 | . | TGTGCCTGGAGTGTAGGTCGGACTAGCGGGGGCAATGAGCAGTTCTTC | CAWSVGRTSGGNEQFF
16 | TRBJ2-1 | . | TRBV12-5 | . | TGTGCTAGTGGTCCCCAGGCCCTTGCCGTTTACAATGAGCAGTTCTTC | CASGPQALAVYNEQFF
15 | TRBJ2-5 | . | TRBV28 | . | TGTGCCAGCAGTTCACAGGGATCTATTATGGAGACCCAGTACTTC | CASSSQGSIMETQYF
14 | TRBJ1-2 | TRBD1 | TRBV4-2 | . | TGTGCCAGCAGCCCGAGACAGGGACACTATGGCTACACCTTC | CASSPRQGHYGYTF
16 | TRBJ1-1 | TRBD1 | TRBV6-6 | . | TGTGCCAGCAGTACCGGACAGGGTGGGGTGAACACTGAAGCTTTCTTT | CASSTGQGGVNTEAFF
16 | TRBJ2-1 | . | TRBV7-2 | . | TGTGCCAGCAGCTTAGGGGGACTCCAGCCCTACAATGAGCAGTTCTTC | CASSLGGLQPYNEQFF
13 | TRBJ2-7 | TRBD2 | TRBV25-1 | . | TGTGCCAGCAGTGCAGGCGGGGGTTTGGAGCAGTACTTC | CASSAGGGLEQYF
14 | TRBJ1-2 | TRBD1 | TRBV7-9 | . | TGTGCCAGCAGGTTAGGGGACAGGGAGACTGGCTACACCTTC | CASRLGDRETGYTF
14 | TRBJ2-3 | . | TRBV2 | . | TGTGCCAGCAGTGAAATGGGGATATCAGATACGCAGTATTTT | CASSEMGISDTQYF
13 | TRBJ1-5 | . | TRBV10-3 | . | TGTGCCGCGGTGGGAGAGGTAAATCAGCCCCAGCATTTT | CAAVGEVNQPQHF
14 | TRBJ1-6 | . | TRBV6-5 | . | TGTGCCAGCAGTTACTTCGGTGATAATTCACCCCTCCACTTT | CASSYFGDNSPLHF
17 | TRBJ2-1 | . | TRBV19 | . | TGTGCCAGTAGTATAGATCCGGGAACCCTCTCCTACAATGAGCAGTTCTTC | CASSIDPGTLSYNEQFF
12 | TRBJ1-2 | . | TRBV30 | . | TGTGCCTGGAGTGAGTGGAGCTATGGCTACACCTTC | CAWSEWSYGYTF
16 | TRBJ2-1 | TRBD2 | TRBV10-1 | . | TGCGCCAGCAGCGATCCCGGGACTAGCGGTTACAATGAGCAGTTCTTC | CASSDPGTSGYNEQFF
15 | TRBJ1-2 | TRBD1 | TRBV6-5 | . | TGTGCCAGCAGCTCGGTCCTGGACAGGGACTATGGCTACACCTTC | CASSSVLDRDYGYTF
13 | TRBJ1-2 | . | TRBV7-2 | few | TGTGCCAGCAGCTTAGCGATTGACTATGGCTACACCTTC | CASSLAIDYGYTF
13 | TRBJ1-2 | . | TRBV4-2 | few | TGTGCCAGCAGCCGAGGGGGAGTAGATGGCTACACCTTC | CASSRGGVDGYTF
14 | TRBJ2-7 | TRBD1 | TRBV4-2 | . | TGTGCCAGCAGCCAAGGGACAGGGTGGCACGAGCAGTACTTC | CASSQGTGWHEQYF
15 | TRBJ1-5 | . | TRBV10-2 | . | TGCGCCAGCAGGGCCATGGGGGGCGGGGGTCAGCCCCAGCATTTT | CASRAMGGGGQPQHF
13 | TRBJ2-5 | . | TRBV29-1 | . | TGCAGCGTTGACCTGGCAGGGGTAGAGACCCAGTACTTC | CSVDLAGVETQYF
15 | TRBJ2-7 | . | TRBV7-8 | . | TGTGCCAGCAGCCCTAGCCGACAGATCTCCTACGAGCAGTACTTC | CASSPSRQISYEQYF
14 | TRBJ2-1 | . | TRBV27 | . | TGTGCCAGCAGTCCCCAGCGGGTCTACAATGAGCAGTTCTTC | CASSPQRVYNEQFF